The sequence of this TCR beta chain was determined in a study of T cell responses to AZD1222 COVID-19 vaccine. Study at large: Combined were second doses at about 4 or about 12 weeks.

Libraries were prepared by immunoSEQ multiplex PCR; TCRdb keeps only in-frame clonotypes and omits some of them. The table lists roughly 100,000 clones, approximately 89% of them singletons. V shed 7 bases and J shed 4 bases, with 5 bases lying between them. Germline-derived CDR1 and CDR2 are SGHRS and YFSETQ. This CDR3 comprises 10 residues. Whole-study results and caveats: AZD1222 recipients seropositive at baseline numbered only five to seven. The donor cohort was predominantly white British with a female majority, and clonal diversity may have been underestimated. The study sampled repertoires only after the peak T cell response.

On this clone itself: Its antigen is unidentified.

Sequencing used peripheral blood, obtained on day 0 of AZD1222 vaccination. This sequence joins TRBV5-1 and TRBJ1-1, with D unresolved. This TCR came from an adult in good health. The CDR3 region has the DNA TGCGCCAGCCCTTTCACTGAAGCTTTCTTT. It codes for CASPFTEAFF.